This T cell receptor (beta chain) derives from a study of T cells in tuberculosis. Overall study context: Samples predate treatment or fall within its first 7 days.

This clone was recorded only once. The antigen is undetermined. Time point reported: new active TB diagnosis, blood taken before or within 7 days of starting treatment. Patients were newly diagnosed, HIV-seronegative, and aged 18 or older. Repertoires were generated with immunoSEQ multiplex PCR, while TCRdb's copy carries only in-frame clones and drops some. The table records tens of thousands of clones, about 90% of them present only once. Germline values: CDR1 MNHEY, CDR2 SMNVEV (reference sequence). This CDR3 comprises 19 residues. Trimming cost V 5 bases and J 4 bases; bases outside gene matches: 19. General study results and limits: Selection depended on which cryopreserved specimens were available.

Sequencing used PBMCs, obtained at tuberculosis diagnosis. The source of this sequence is an adult with tuberculosis. The V call is TRBV27, the J call TRBJ1-5; TRBD1 matches 8 bases. The CDR3 spells CASSPGRGTGDLRNQPQHF. As DNA, the CDR3 is TGTGCCAGCAGTCCCGGCAGGGGGACAGGCGACCTTAGGAATCAGCCCCAGCATTTT.